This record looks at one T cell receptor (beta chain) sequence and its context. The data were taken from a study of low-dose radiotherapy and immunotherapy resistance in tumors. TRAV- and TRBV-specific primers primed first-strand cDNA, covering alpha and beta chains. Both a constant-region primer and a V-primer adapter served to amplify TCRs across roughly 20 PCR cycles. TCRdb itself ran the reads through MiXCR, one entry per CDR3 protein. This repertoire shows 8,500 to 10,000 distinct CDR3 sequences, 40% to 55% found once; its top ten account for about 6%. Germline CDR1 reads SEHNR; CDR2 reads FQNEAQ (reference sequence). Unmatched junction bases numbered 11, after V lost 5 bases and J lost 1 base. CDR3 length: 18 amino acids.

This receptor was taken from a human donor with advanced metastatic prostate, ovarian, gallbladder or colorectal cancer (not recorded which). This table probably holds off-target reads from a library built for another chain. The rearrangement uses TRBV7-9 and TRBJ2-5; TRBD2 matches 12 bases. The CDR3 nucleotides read TGTGCCAGCAGCCCCGGTCTACTAGCGGGGGGAAGCCAAGAGACCCAGTACTTC. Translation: CASSPGLLAGGSQETQYF.